The 18 T cell receptor beta chains below all came from one sample that was sequenced in a study of blood T cells in healthy people across ages. For the second PCR, which ran for about 7 to 12 cycles, a sample-barcoded 5' primer and a J-beta primer mix were used. TCRdb fed the 5' RACE reads into MiXCR, producing one record per CDR3 protein. Counted here are almost 1 million distinct CDR3 sequences, roughly 50% occurring once; the ten biggest clones make up about a fifth. Sequences were obtained from blood. These receptors all come from a woman aged 55-70 years in good health.

With regard to this clonotype: At one of its ends the junction is not consistent with the germline gene, which may arise from a read error. The chain has TRBV7-9 and TRBJ2-5; 7 bases align to TRBD2. The CDR3 is 15 residues long. Germline V lookup: CDR1 SEHNR, CDR2 FQNEAQ (reference sequence). The CDR3: CVSSWAGEYQETQYF. The CDR3 nucleotides read TGTGTCAGCAGCTGGGCGGGAGAGTACCAAGAAACCCAGTACTTC.

This sequence joins TRBV28 and TRBJ1-4, with a possible D match to TRBD1 (5 bases). Between the trimmed V and J ends, which lost 3 bases and 2 bases, there was a span of 7 bases. Germline V lookup: CDR1 MDHEN, CDR2 SYDVKM. The CDR3 sequence is 14 residues long. The chain's CDR3 is CASSFPGTNEKLFF. The CDR3 bases are TGTGCCAGCAGTTTTCCAGGGACTAATGAAAAACTGTTTTTT.

The V call is TRBV12-3 or TRBV12-4, the J call TRBJ1-1; D possibly corresponds to TRBD1 (5 bases). The V gene lost 3 bases and the J gene lost 2 bases, with 13 bases spanning the gap. CDR3 length: 15 residues. Written as DNA, the CDR3 is TGTGCCAGCAGTTTCGGTACAGGAAAAAACACTGAAGCTTTCTTT. It is translated as CASSFGTGKNTEAFF.

This clonotype was found a few times. The gene calls are TRBV28 and TRBJ2-7; TRBD2 agrees at 14 bases. There are 21 residues in the CDR3. Germline CDR1 and CDR2: MDHEN and SYDVKM. The ends lost 5 bases at V and 4 bases at J; junction bases unmatched: 22. The CDR3 nucleotides read TGTGCCAGCAGTCAACTAGACCACCGACTAGCGGGAGGGTCTTTGGGGTACGAGCAGTACTTC. Protein product: CASSQLDHRLAGGSLGYEQYF.

This clonotype was observed a handful of times. The CDR3 loop reads CSARYGPSYQNEQFF. CDR3 sequence (DNA): TGCAGTGCTAGGTATGGGCCCTCCTACCAGAATGAGCAGTTCTTC. V and J are TRBV20-1 and TRBJ2-1; D call uncertain. From germline, CDR1 is DFQATT and CDR2 SNEGSKA (reference sequence). The germline V and J ends were trimmed by 3 bases and 7 bases, with 19 bases remaining between them. The CDR3 is 15 residues long.

J is TRBJ2-5 and V is TRBV12-3 or TRBV12-4; TRBD1 might be the D (5 bases). CDR3 size: 16 residues. The V gene lost 6 bases and the J gene lost 2 bases, with 19 bases spanning the gap. In nucleotides, the CDR3 is TGTGCCAGCAGCCCCCCTCGAGCAGGGATACAAGAGACCCAGTACTTC. Encoded protein: CASSPPRAGIQETQYF.

The gene calls are TRBV2 and TRBJ2-4, with D hard to call. Germline-derived CDR1 and CDR2 are SNHLY and FYNNEI. The CDR3 spans 15 residues. The V gene lost 6 bases and the J gene lost 6 bases, with 18 bases spanning the gap. The CDR3 DNA is TGTGCCAGCAGCTCATGGACGGGCCTGGCAAACATTCAGTACTTC. This encodes CASSSWTGLANIQYF.

V and J are TRBV25-1 and TRBJ2-2; D not resolved. CDR3 length: 18 residues. Per germline, CDR1 MGHDK and CDR2 SYGVNS. Trimming removed 3 bases from V and 6 bases from J, with 23 bases in between. As DNA, the CDR3 is TGTGCCAGCAGTGACAAATCCCCCAGTCTCGTTGCGGCCGGGGAGCTGTTTTTT. Its protein is CASSDKSPSLVAAGELFF.

V is TRBV28 and J is TRBJ1-5, with 10 bases aligning to TRBD1. The V segment lost 8 bases and the J segment 7 bases; nucleotides outside the gene matches: 8. This CDR3 comprises 14 residues. Germline V CDR1 and CDR2: MDHEN, SYDVKM. CDR3 DNA: TGTGCCAGCGGGGTGACAGGGGGCGACCAGCCCCAGCATTTT. Its translation: CASGVTGGDQPQHF.

The chain couples TRBV6-2 or TRBV6-3 to TRBJ2-3; D remains ambiguous. CDR1 is MNHEY, CDR2 SVGEGT, per germline. V lost 7 bases, J lost 3 bases, and 8 bases lay in between. This CDR3 has 12 residues. CDR3 residues: CASTDRTDTQYF. CDR3 nucleotide sequence: TGTGCCAGCACGGATCGAACAGATACGCAGTATTTT.

CDR3 nucleotide sequence: TGTGCCAGCAGCTTCCACAGGGGCGTTGAGCAGTTCTTC. Amino acids: CASSFHRGVEQFF. The gene calls are TRBV7-2 and TRBJ2-1; 7 bases are a match to TRBD1. V gave up 3 bases and J gave up 9 bases; unmatched junction bases: 5. The germline CDR1 and CDR2 sequences are SGHTA and FQGNSA. This CDR3 contains 13 residues.

The chain is built from TRBV20-1 and TRBJ1-1; D gene uncertain. The V gene lost 1 base and the J gene lost 5 bases, with 14 bases spanning the gap. The germline CDR1 and CDR2 sequences are DFQATT and SNEGSKA (reference sequence). The CDR3 contains 14 residues. The CDR3 DNA reads as TGCAGTGCTAGAGGTGGAAATGTGGAAACTGAAGCTTTCTTT. Translation: CSARGGNVETEAFF.

This chain links TRBV28 with TRBJ2-7; 9 nucleotides agree with TRBD1. V was clipped by 5 bases and J by 5 bases; unmatched bases: 10. CDR3 length: 15 residues. Germline V CDR1 and CDR2: MDHEN, SYDVKM. The CDR3 sequence is CASSTTGTGNHEQYF. The CDR3 nucleotides read TGTGCCAGCAGTACAACCGGGACAGGGAACCACGAGCAGTACTTC.

The rearrangement joins TRBV12-3 or TRBV12-4 to TRBJ1-5; 8 nucleotides line up with TRBD1. This CDR3 has 17 residues. The V and J ends lost 0 bases and 7 bases, in that order; junction bases with no gene match: 11. CDR3 coding DNA: TGTGCCAGCAGTTTAGCTCCATGGACAGGGTCGGGGCAGCCCCAGCATTTT. The encoded protein is CASSLAPWTGSGQPQHF.

V and J are TRBV4-1 and TRBJ1-1; TRBD1 aligns across 7 bases. The germline V gene has CDR1 MGHRA and CDR2 YSYEKL. The CDR3 runs to 17 residues. The trim removed 0 bases at V and 0 bases at J, leaving 7 bases unmatched. The CDR3, as DNA: TGCGCCAGCAGCCAAGATTATATGGACAGGATGAACACTGAAGCTTTCTTT. It encodes CASSQDYMDRMNTEAFF.

This clonotype has a single count. A much larger clone is a single base away; this may be a read error. V is TRBV10-3 and J is TRBJ2-7; unclear D gene. V lost 8 bases to trimming and J lost 0 bases, with 11 bases between them. The germline gives CDR1 ENHRY, CDR2 SYGVKD. The CDR3 contains 13 residues. This CDR3 reads CAIYSLSSYEQYF. CDR3 DNA sequence: TGTGCCATCTACAGTCTGAGCTCCTACGAGCAGTACTTC.

This clonotype appeared a single time. The rearrangement joins TRBV7-2 to TRBJ1-1; D unclear. Trimming removed 2 bases at V and 5 bases at J, with 12 bases between. There are 14 residues in the CDR3. Per the germline V gene, CDR1 is SGHTA and CDR2 is FQGNSA. CDR3 sequence reads: CASSLSMSRTEAFF. The CDR3 nucleotides are TGTGCCAGCAGCTTATCTATGTCGCGGACTGAAGCTTTCTTT. The variable domain in full, completed from reference TRBV7-2 and TRBJ1-1, reads GAGVSQSPSNKVTEKGKDVELRCDPISGHTALYWYRQSLGQGLEFLIYFQGNSAPDKSGLPSDRFSAERTGGSVSTLTIQRTQQEDSAVYLCASSLSMSRTEAFFGQGTRLTVV.

The V gene is TRBV4-1, the J gene TRBJ1-2, with 8 bases matching TRBD1. This CDR3 has 16 amino acids. Losses at the gene ends were 4 bases for V and 7 bases for J; bases not matched to a gene: 14. The germline V gene encodes CDR1 MGHRA and CDR2 YSYEKL. The CDR3 DNA reads as TGCGCCAGCAGCCCAGGACAGGGCCCTTACGTTTTTGGCTACACCTTC. This codes for CASSPGQGPYVFGYTF.